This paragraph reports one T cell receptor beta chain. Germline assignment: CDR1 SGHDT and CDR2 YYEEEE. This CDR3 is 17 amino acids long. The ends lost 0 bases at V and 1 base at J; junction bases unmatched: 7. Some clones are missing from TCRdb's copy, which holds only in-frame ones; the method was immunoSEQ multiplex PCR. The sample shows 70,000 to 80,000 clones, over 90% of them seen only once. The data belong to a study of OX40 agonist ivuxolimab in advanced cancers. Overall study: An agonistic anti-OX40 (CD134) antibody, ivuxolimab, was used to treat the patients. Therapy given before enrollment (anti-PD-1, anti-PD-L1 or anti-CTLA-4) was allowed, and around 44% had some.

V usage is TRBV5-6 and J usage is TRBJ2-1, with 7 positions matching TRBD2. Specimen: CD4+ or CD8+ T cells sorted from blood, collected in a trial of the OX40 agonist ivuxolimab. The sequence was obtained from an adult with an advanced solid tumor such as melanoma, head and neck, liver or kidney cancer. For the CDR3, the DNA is TGTGCCAGCAGCTTGGGGGGAGGGGACCCGTCCTACAATGAGCAGTTCTTC. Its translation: CASSLGGGDPSYNEQFF. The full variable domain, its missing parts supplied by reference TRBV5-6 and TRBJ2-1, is DAGVTQSPTHLIKTRGQQVTLRCSPKSGHDTVSWYQQALGQGPQFIFQYYEEEERQRGNFPDRFSGHQFPNYSSELNVNALLLGDSALYLCASSLGGGDPSYNEQFFGPGTRLTVL.